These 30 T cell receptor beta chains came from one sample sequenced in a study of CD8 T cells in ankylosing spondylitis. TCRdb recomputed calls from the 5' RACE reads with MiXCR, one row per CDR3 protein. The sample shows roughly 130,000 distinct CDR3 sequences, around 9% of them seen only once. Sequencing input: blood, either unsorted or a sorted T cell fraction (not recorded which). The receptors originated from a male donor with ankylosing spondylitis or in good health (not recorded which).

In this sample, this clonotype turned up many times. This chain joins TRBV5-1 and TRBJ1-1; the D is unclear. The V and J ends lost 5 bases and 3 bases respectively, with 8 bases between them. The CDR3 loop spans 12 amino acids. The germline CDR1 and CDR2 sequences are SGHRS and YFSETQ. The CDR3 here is CASRDPDTEAFF. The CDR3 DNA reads TGCGCCAGCAGGGATCCGGACACTGAAGCTTTCTTT. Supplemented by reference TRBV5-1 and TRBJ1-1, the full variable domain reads KAGVTQTPRYLIKTRGQQVTLSCSPISGHRSVSWYQQTPGQGLQFLFEYFSETQRNKGNFPGRFSGRQFSNSRSEMNVSTLELGDSALYLCASRDPDTEAFFGQGTRLTVV.

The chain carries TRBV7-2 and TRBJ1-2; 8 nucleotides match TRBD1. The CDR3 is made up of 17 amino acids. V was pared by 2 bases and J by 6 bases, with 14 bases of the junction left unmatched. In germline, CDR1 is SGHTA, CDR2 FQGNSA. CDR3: CASSLRVPGGEAHGYTF. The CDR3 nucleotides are TGTGCCAGCAGCTTAAGGGTACCAGGGGGCGAGGCCCATGGCTACACCTTC.

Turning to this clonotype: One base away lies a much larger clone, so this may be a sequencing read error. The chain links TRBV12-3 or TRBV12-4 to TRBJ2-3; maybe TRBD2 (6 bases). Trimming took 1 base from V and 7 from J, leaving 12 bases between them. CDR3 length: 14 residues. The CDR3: CASSLGGGFNTQYF. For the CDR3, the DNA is TGTGCCAGCAGTTTAGGGGGAGGTTTTAATACGCAGTATTTT.

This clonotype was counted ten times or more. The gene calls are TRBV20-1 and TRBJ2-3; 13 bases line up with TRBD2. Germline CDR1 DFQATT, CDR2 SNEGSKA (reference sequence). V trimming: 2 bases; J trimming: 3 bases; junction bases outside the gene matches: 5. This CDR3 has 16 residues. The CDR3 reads CSARPRGLAGTDTQYF. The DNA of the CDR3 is TGCAGTGCTAGACCTCGGGGACTAGCGGGAACAGATACGCAGTATTTT.

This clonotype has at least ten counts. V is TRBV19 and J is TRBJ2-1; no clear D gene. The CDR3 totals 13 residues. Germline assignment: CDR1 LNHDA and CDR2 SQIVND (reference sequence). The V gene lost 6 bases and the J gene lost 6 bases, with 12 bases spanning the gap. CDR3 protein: CASRNSPGNEQFF. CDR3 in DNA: TGTGCCAGTAGAAACTCACCGGGCAATGAGCAGTTCTTC.

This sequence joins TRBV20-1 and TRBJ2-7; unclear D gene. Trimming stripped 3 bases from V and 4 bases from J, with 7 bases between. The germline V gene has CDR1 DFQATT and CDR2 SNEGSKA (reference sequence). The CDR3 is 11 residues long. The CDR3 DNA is TGCAGTGCTAGTGGCAAGTACGAGCAGTACTTC. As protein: CSASGKYEQYF.

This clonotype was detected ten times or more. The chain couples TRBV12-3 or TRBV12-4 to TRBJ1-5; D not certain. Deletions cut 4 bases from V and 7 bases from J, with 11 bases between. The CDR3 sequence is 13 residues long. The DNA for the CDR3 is TGTGCCAGCAGTTCCGAGGTATCCCAGCCCCAGCATTTT. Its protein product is CASSSEVSQPQHF.

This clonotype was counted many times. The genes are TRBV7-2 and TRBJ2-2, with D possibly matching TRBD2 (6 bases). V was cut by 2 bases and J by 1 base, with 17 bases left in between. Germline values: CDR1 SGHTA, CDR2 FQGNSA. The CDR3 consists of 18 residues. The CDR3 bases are TGTGCCAGCAGCTTACCACTAGCACGGAGCCAGAACACCGGGGAGCTGTTTTTT. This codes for CASSLPLARSQNTGELFF. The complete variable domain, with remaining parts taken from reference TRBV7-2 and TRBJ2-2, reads GAGVSQSPSNKVTEKGKDVELRCDPISGHTALYWYRQSLGQGLEFLIYFQGNSAPDKSGLPSDRFSAERTGGSVSTLTIQRTQQEDSAVYLCASSLPLARSQNTGELFFGEGSRLTVL.

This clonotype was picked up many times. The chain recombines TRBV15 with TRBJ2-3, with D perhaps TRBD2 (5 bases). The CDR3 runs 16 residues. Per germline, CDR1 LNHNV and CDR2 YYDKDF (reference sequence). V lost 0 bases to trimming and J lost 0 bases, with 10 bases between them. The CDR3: CATSRDLATSTDTQYF. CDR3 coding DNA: TGTGCCACCAGCAGAGATCTAGCTACTAGCACAGATACGCAGTATTTT.

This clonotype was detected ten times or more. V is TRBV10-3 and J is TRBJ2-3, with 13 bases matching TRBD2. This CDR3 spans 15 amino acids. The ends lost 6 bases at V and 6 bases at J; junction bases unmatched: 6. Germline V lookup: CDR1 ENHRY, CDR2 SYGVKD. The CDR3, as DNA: TGTGCCATCAGAGGACTAGCGGGAGTCGGTGATACGCAGTATTTT. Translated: CAIRGLAGVGDTQYF.

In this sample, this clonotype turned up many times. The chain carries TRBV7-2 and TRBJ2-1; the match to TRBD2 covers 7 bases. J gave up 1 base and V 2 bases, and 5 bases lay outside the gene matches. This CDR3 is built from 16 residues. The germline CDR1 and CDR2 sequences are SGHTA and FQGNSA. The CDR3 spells CASSLNGRRSYNEQFF. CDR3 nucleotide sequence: TGTGCCAGCAGCTTAAACGGGAGGCGTTCCTACAATGAGCAGTTCTTC.

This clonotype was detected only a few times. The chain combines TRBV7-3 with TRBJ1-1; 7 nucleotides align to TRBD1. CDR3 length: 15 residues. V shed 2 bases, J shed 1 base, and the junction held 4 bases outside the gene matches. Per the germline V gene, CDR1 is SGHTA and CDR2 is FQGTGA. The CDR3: CASSLEGAGNTEAFF. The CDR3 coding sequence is TGTGCCAGCAGCTTAGAGGGGGCGGGGAACACTGAAGCTTTCTTT.

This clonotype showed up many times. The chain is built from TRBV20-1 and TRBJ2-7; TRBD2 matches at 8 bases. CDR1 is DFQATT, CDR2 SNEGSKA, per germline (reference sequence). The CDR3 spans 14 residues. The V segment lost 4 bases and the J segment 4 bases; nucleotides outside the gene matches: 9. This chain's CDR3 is CSATSGGIGYEQYF. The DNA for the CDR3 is TGCAGTGCTACCAGCGGGGGAATTGGGTACGAGCAGTACTTC.

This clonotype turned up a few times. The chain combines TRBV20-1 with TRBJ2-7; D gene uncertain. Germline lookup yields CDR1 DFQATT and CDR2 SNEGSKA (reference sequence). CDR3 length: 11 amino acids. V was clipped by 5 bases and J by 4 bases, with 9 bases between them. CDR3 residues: CSAYTVYEQYF. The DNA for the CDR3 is TGCAGTGCTTATACCGTATACGAGCAGTACTTC.

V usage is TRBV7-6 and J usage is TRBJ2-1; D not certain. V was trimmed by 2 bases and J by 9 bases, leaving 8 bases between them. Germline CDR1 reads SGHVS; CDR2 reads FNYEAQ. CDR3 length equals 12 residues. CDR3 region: CASSLLTGEQFF. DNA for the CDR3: TGTGCCAGCAGCTTATTGACGGGTGAGCAGTTCTTC.

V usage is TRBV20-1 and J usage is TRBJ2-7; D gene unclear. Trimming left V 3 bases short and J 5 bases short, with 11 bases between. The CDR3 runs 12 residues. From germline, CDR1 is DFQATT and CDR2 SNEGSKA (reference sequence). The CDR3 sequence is CSARRPFNEQYF. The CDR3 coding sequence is TGCAGTGCTAGGAGGCCTTTCAACGAGCAGTACTTC.

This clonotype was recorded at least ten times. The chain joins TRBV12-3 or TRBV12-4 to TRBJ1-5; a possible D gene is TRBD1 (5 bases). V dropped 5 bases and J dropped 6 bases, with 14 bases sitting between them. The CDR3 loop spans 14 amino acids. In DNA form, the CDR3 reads TGTGCCAGCAGTACTCAGGGTCTGGGTCAGCCCCAGCATTTT. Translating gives CASSTQGLGQPQHF.

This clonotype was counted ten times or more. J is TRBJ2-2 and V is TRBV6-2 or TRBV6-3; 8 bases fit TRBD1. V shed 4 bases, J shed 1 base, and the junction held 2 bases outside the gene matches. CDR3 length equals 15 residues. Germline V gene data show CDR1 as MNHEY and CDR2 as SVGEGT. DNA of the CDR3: TGTGCCAGCAGTTCCGGGACAGGGAACACCGGGGAGCTGTTTTTT. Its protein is CASSSGTGNTGELFF.

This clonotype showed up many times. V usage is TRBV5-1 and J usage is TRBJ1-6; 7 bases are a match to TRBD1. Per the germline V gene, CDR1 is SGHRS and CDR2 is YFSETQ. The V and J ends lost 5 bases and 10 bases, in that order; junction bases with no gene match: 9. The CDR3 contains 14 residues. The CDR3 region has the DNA TGCGCCAGCAGAACCACAGGGGTTGGGTCACCCCTCCACTTT. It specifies CASRTTGVGSPLHF.

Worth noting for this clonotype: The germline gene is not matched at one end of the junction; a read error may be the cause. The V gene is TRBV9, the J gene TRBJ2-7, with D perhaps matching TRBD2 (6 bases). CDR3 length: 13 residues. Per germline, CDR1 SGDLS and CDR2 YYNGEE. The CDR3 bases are TGTGTCAGCAGCCTGGGACTCTTGGACGAGCAGTACTTC. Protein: CVSSLGLLDEQYF.

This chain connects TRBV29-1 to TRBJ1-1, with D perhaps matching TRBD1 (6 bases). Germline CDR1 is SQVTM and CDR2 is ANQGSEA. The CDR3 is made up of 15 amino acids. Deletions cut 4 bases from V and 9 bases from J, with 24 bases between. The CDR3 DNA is TGCAGCGTTGTCTCGCTACAGGGTGACTACTCGAAAGCTTTCTTT. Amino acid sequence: CSVVSLQGDYSKAFF.

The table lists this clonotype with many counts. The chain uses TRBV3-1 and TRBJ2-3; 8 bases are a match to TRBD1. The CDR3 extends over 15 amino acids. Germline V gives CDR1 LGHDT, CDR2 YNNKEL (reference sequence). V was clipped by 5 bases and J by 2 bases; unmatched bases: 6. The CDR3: CASSTGTGFTDTQYF. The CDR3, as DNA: TGTGCCAGCAGCACGGGGACAGGCTTCACAGATACGCAGTATTTT.

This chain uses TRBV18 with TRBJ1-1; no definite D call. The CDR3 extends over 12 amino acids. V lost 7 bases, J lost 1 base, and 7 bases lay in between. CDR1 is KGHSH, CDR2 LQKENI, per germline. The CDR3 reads CASFDGNTEAFF. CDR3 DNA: TGTGCCAGCTTCGACGGGAACACTGAAGCTTTCTTT.

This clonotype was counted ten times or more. CDR3 in DNA: TGTGCCACCAGCAGAGATGGGCAGGGCGTAGGAGATACGCAGTATTTT. Translating it yields CATSRDGQGVGDTQYF. The chain links TRBV15 to TRBJ2-3; a possible D gene is TRBD1 (5 bases). Germline V gene data show CDR1 as LNHNV and CDR2 as YYDKDF (reference sequence). V shed 0 bases and J shed 5 bases, with 15 bases lying between them. This CDR3 comprises 16 residues.

The CDR3 bases are TGCGCCAGCAGCGGGTTGGCGGGAGAGGCGAATGAGCAGTTCTTC. This translates into CASSGLAGEANEQFF. The chain uses TRBV5-1 and TRBJ2-1, with 7 bases aligning to TRBD2. Germline V gene lookup returns CDR1 SGHRS and CDR2 YFSETQ. There are 15 residues in the CDR3. J lost 7 bases, V lost 4 bases, and 11 bases had no gene match.

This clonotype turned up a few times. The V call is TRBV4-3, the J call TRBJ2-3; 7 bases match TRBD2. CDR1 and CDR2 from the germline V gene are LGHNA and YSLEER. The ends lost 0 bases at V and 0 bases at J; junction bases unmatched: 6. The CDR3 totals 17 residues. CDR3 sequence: CASSQERAGVSTDTQYF. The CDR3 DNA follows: TGCGCCAGCAGCCAAGAGAGGGCGGGAGTAAGCACAGATACGCAGTATTTT.

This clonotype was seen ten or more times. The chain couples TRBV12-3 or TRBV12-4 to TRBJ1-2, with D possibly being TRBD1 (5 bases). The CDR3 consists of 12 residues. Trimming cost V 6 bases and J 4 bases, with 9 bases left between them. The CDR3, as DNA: TGTGCCAGCAGCCCCGACAGCTATGGCTACACCTTC. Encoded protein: CASSPDSYGYTF.

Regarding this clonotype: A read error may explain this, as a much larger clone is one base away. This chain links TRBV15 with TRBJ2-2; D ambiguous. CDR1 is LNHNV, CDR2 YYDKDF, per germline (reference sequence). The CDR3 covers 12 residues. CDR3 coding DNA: TGTGCCGCCAGCAGAGGCACCGGGGAGCTGTTTTTT. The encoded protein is CAASRGTGELFF. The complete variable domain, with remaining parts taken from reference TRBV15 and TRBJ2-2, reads DAMVIQNPRYQVTQFGKPVTLSCSQTLNHNVMYWYQQKSSQAPKLLFHYYDKDFNNEADTPDNFQSRRPNTSFCFLDIRSPGLGDTAMYLCAASRGTGELFFGEGSRLTVL.

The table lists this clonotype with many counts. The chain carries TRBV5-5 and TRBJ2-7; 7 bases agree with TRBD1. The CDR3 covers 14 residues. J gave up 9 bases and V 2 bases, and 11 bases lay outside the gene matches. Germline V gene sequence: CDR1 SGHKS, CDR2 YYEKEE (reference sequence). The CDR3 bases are TGTGCCAGCAGCTTAGTGACAGGGCCCTCTCGGCAGTACTTC. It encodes CASSLVTGPSRQYF.

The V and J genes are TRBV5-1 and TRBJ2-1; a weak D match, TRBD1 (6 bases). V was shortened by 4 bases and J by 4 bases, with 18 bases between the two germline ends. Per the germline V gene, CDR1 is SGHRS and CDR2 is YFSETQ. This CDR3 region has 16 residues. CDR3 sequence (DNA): TGCGCCAGCAGCCCCACCTCGGCAGGGGCGTACAATGAGCAGTTCTTC. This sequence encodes CASSPTSAGAYNEQFF.